This T cell receptor (beta chain) came from a study of CD8+ T cells in alopecia areata listed by TCRdb under 2018. Turning to the overall study: Treated patients were enrolled in an open-label pilot trial of oral tofacitinib, 5 to 10 mg twice daily, for moderate-to-severe alopecia areata. Patients stayed on tofacitinib for 6 to 18 months and then had 6 months of follow-up off drug so that delayed response and recurrence could be assessed. Disease severity in treated patients was measured with the SALT score, which quantifies the percentage of affected scalp surface area. To study T cell clonal expansion in alopecia areata, the researchers applied high-throughput TCRbeta sequencing to both the C3H/HeJ mouse model and human patients. In humans, TCRbeta sequencing was performed on scalp tissue and on sorted CD4+ and CD8+ peripheral blood T cells from healthy controls and from patients with patchy or totalis/universalis alopecia areata. Tofacitinib-treated patients had biopsies at baseline and at 4 and 24 weeks of treatment, with a later scalp biopsy in several patients. Scalp clonality was compared across normal scalp (n=4), patchy alopecia areata scalp (n=8), and alopecia totalis/universalis scalp (n=8). The RNA source kit depended on sample type: the PAXgene miRNA kit for fixed scalp, the miRNeasy kit for PBMCs, and the RNeasy kit for mouse skin. immunoSEQ multiplex PCR using 35 Vbeta forward primers and 13 Jbeta reverse primers was used to amplify TCRbeta CDR3 regions. Beyond this particular receptor, the publication reports: Resident alphabeta T cells in normal human skin are also sequenced, complicating scalp TCR repertoire analysis, unlike mouse skin dominated by gammadelta T cells. Lesional scalp, especially in alopecia totalis/universalis, showed higher clonality and more expanded CD8+ clones than normal scalp, suggesting antigenic drive. During tofacitinib treatment, many expanded lesional clones stuck around in both scalp and blood, and this persistence may partly explain why relapse happens after treatment is stopped. With tofacitinib, both scalp clonality and the number of expanded CD8+ clones among the top 100 scalp clones went down significantly. Because the treated cohort was small and had just a single nonresponder, larger studies are needed to establish links between baseline CD8+ expansion and response. Shared TCR sequences between patients were less evident than in mice, which may be partly attributable to HLA diversity in the patient population.

As for this clone: Its binding antigen is unknown. Per-nucleotide qualities are absent, and no much larger clonotype sits a single base away.

Libraries were built with the immunoSEQ multiplex PCR assay. To provide template for TCR sequencing, every sample had RNA extracted and reverse transcribed into cDNA. SuperScript III was used to make first-strand cDNA, primed with a 2:1 mix of oligo-dT and random hexamers. Amplification bias was assessed with a synthetic immune receptor repertoire, and residual bias was removed computationally. Regarding the original processing steps: Raw reads were preprocessed to remove errors, and CDR3 was defined by IMGT conventions from the conserved cysteine to phenylalanine. Clonality was computed as 1 minus the Shannon entropy, with the entropy normalized by log2 of the number of productive unique TCRs. CD4 or CD8 identity of scalp clones was inferred by cross-referencing scalp TCRbeta sequences with sorted blood CD4 and CD8 repertoires. Sourced from immuneACCESS, this table was stored by TCRdb with only in-frame sequences that have V and J called. A share of the clones is absent; for the studies checked, an unresolved V gene accounts for under half, and the remainder has no known explanation. Clone size and the V and J calls come from that table; the DNA yielded D and trimming. This sample is represented by 140,000 to 150,000 clones; roughly 54% of them were singletons. The biggest ten clones account for more than 15% of the sample.

The time point label for this specimen denotes: about 4 weeks on oral tofacitinib. In light of the paper, this sample's treatment or condition label describes: oral pan-JAK inhibitor, 5-10 mg twice daily. Peripheral blood and lesional scalp punch biopsies were obtained from patients with alopecia areata. PBMCs were separated by density centrifugation and stained for CD3, CD4 and CD8, after which CD4+ and CD8+ T cells were sorted on a FACSAria. Unmatched junction bases come to 6, with V trimmed by 9 bases and J by 5 bases. The germline V gene (reference sequence) supplies CDR1 LNHNV and CDR2 YYDKDF. From cysteine to phenylalanine, the CDR3 is 13 amino acids long. The sequence is cut down to CDR3 DNA, 39 bases in frame from base 1.

The source of this sequence is a human donor with alopecia areata. The sequenced sample was CD8+ T cells sorted from blood, obtained at week 4, from a patient treated with tofacitinib. The V and J genes are TRBV15 and TRBJ2-7, with 11 middle bases fitting TRBD1. The base sequence is TGTGCCACTTCGCCGGACAGGGGGCACGAGCAGTACTTC. It specifies CATSPDRGHEQYF.